What follows describes a single TCR beta chain. Germline is not matched at one junction end, which may reflect a read error. Per the original methods: Researchers report that nucleated cell counts were estimated from reference gene primer amplification. Assay: immunoSEQ multiplex PCR; the TCRdb copy retains only in-frame clones and omits some. D and trimming were read from the DNA, whereas the V and J calls and clone size are those reported in that table. The data show about 260,000 clones, approximately 86% seen once. CDR1 is LNHNV and CDR2 is YYDKDF in the germline V gene (reference sequence). The CDR3 runs 16 residues. The source of the sample is a study of blood T cell repertoires in COVID-19. Overall study context: Some COVID-19 samples were acute and others convalescent; all came from the United States, Italy and Spain. T cells, B-cell-depleted T cells, or PBMCs provided the cDNA or gDNA that served as material.

The chain carries TRBV15 and TRBJ2-3; 9 bases match TRBD1. This receptor was taken from a man younger than 40 with active or convalescent COVID-19. The sample taken for sequencing was peripheral blood. This CDR3 reads CATRRAGQGSRDTQYF. CDR3 nucleotide sequence: TGTGCCACCAGGAGAGCGGGACAGGGCTCCAGAGATACGCAGTATTTT.